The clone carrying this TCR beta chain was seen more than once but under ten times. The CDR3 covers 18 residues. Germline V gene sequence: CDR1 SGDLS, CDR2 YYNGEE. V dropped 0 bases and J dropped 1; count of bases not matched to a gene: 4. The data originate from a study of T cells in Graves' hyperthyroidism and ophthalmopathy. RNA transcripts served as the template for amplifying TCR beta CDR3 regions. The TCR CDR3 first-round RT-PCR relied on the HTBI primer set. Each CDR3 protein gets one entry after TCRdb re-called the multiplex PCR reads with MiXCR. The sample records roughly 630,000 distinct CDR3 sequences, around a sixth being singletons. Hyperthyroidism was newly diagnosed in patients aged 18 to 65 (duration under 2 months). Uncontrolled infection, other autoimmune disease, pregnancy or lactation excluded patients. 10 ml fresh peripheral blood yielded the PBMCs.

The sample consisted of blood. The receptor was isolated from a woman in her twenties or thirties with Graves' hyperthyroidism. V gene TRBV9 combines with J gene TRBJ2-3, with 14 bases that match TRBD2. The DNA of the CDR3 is TGTGCCAGCAGCGTAGGAGGACTAGCGGGAGGAGGCACAGATACGCAGTATTTT. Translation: CASSVGGLAGGGTDTQYF.